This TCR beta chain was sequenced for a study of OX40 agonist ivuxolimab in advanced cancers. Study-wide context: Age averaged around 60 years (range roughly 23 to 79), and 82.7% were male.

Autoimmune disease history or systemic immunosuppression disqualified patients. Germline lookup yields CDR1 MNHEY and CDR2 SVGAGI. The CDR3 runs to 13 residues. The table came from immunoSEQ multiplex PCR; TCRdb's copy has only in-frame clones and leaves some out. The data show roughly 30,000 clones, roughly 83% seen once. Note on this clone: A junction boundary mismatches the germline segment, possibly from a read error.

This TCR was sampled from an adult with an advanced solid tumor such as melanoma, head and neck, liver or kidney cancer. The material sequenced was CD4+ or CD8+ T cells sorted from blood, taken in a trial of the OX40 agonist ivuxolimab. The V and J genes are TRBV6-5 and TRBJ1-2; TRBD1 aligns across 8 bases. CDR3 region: CASSYSPGQGGPF. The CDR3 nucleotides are TGTGCCAGCAGTTACTCACCTGGACAGGGTGGACCCTTC.